The 25 T cell receptor beta chains reported below all come from one sample, sequenced in a study of identifying expanded T cells in peripheral blood. Some clones are missing from TCRdb's copy, which holds only in-frame ones; the method was immunoSEQ multiplex PCR. Of around 100,000 clones in the sample, around 88% were seen once. Material: blood. The receptor set was obtained from a person aged 18 to 70 in good health.

V usage is TRBV28 and J usage is TRBJ2-1, with 15 bases matching TRBD2. Germline V gives CDR1 MDHEN, CDR2 SYDVKM. This CDR3 region has 16 residues. V lost 10 bases to trimming and J lost 7 bases; unmatched junction nucleotides: 11. The CDR3 DNA sequence: TGTGCCATCCTTAGCGGTGGGACTAGCGGGGGGAATGAGCAGTTCTTC. It translates to CAILSGGTSGGNEQFF.

This rearrangement joins TRBV29-1 to TRBJ1-1, with 7 bases lining up with TRBD1. Germline lookup yields CDR1 SQVTM and CDR2 ANQGSEA. The CDR3 sequence is 14 residues long. The J segment lost 3 bases and the V segment lost 4 bases, leaving 8 bases of the junction unmatched. The CDR3 is CSVGLQGWDTEAFF. Written as DNA, the CDR3 is TGCAGCGTTGGATTACAGGGGTGGGACACTGAAGCTTTCTTT.

The chain carries TRBV18 and TRBJ1-1; 9 nucleotides align to TRBD1. Germline CDR1 and CDR2: KGHSH and LQKENI. The CDR3 contains 10 residues. The J segment lost 14 bases and the V segment lost 5 bases, leaving 3 bases of the junction unmatched. CDR3 in DNA: TGTGCCAGCTCATCTGACAGGGGGTTCTTT. Its protein product is CASSSDRGFF.

The J gene is TRBJ2-7, the V gene TRBV6-5; D unclear. Germline loops: CDR1 MNHEY, CDR2 SVGAGI. Trimming took off 4 bases at V and 2 bases at J, with 12 bases between the two ends. The CDR3 loop spans 14 amino acids. CDR3 DNA sequence: TGTGCCAGCAGTTCCGGACCGGGCCCCTACGAGCAGTACTTC. Translated: CASSSGPGPYEQYF.

V usage is TRBV18 and J usage is TRBJ1-6; D uncertain. Germline V gene sequence: CDR1 KGHSH, CDR2 LQKENI. Trimming stripped 2 bases from V and 8 bases from J, with 13 bases between. The CDR3 runs to 15 residues. The DNA of the CDR3 is TGTGCCAGCTCACCATCGAAGGGTCGGGATTCACCCCTCCACTTT. This translates into CASSPSKGRDSPLHF. The full variable domain, rest sourced from reference TRBV18 and TRBJ1-6, is NAGVMQNPRHLVRRRGQEARLRCSPMKGHSHVYWYRQLPEEGLKFMVYLQKENIIDESGMPKERFSAEFPKEGPSILRIQQVVRGDSAAYFCASSPSKGRDSPLHFGNGTRLTVT.

The chain couples TRBV15 to TRBJ2-3; D not certain. The CDR3 spans 13 residues. V shed 2 bases and J shed 4 bases, with 7 bases lying between them. Germline V gene sequence: CDR1 LNHNV, CDR2 YYDKDF (reference sequence). The CDR3 region is CATSRLRADTQYF. In DNA form, the CDR3 reads TGTGCCACCAGCAGACTCCGGGCAGATACGCAGTATTTT.

The V call is TRBV7-8, the J call TRBJ2-5; D possibly corresponds to TRBD1 (5 bases). The end of the DNA aligns better with TRBJ2-7, so the J call may be wrong. The CDR3 runs to 12 residues. Germline CDR1 SGHVS, CDR2 FQNEAQ. In nucleotides, the CDR3 is TGTGCCAGCAGCCAGGGTTCCTACGAGCAGTACTTC. Translation gives CASSQGSYEQYF.

The V call is TRBV6-1, the J call TRBJ1-4; D perhaps matches TRBD1 (5 bases). V lost 5 bases to trimming and J lost 5 bases, with 15 bases between them. The CDR3 runs to 15 residues. Germline V gives CDR1 MNHNS, CDR2 SASEGT. The CDR3 DNA reads as TGTGCCAGCAGTAGTCGGGACGGTTCGAATGAAAAACTGTTTTTT. It translates to CASSSRDGSNEKLFF.

The CDR3 DNA sequence: TGTGCCATCAGTGACCTTGGACAGGGAGATGGCTACACCTTC. It codes for CAISDLGQGDGYTF. The gene calls are TRBV10-3 and TRBJ1-2, with 8 nucleotides matching TRBD1. The CDR3 extends over 14 amino acids. Germline assignment: CDR1 ENHRY and CDR2 SYGVKD. Losses at the gene ends were 3 bases for V and 6 bases for J; bases not matched to a gene: 6.

V and J are TRBV29-1 and TRBJ2-3; TRBD2 matches 8 bases. The CDR3 extends over 14 amino acids. The ends lost 3 bases at V and 5 bases at J; junction bases unmatched: 7. Germline values: CDR1 SQVTM, CDR2 ANQGSEA. The CDR3 bases are TGCAGCGTTGACTCGGCGGGGGGTGGAGATACGCAGTATTTT. Translation gives CSVDSAGGGDTQYF.

The J gene is TRBJ2-7, the V gene TRBV6-5; 13 bases fit TRBD2. The CDR3 loop spans 15 amino acids. Germline trimming cut 6 bases from V and 3 bases from J; bases unmatched to any gene: 5. The germline gives CDR1 MNHEY, CDR2 SVGAGI. CDR3 sequence reads: CASSGLAGAFYEQYF. Written as DNA, the CDR3 is TGTGCCAGCAGCGGACTAGCGGGGGCCTTCTACGAGCAGTACTTC.

The chain employs TRBV6-6 and TRBJ1-1; the match to TRBD1 covers 11 bases. The J segment lost 2 bases and the V segment lost 5 bases, leaving 4 bases of the junction unmatched. CDR3 length equals 15 residues. CDR1 is MNHNY, CDR2 SVGAGI, per germline (reference sequence). The CDR3 spells CASSRTGGFNTEAFF. Written as DNA, the CDR3 is TGTGCCAGCAGTCGGACAGGGGGCTTCAACACTGAAGCTTTCTTT.

This sequence joins TRBV7-9 and TRBJ1-2; D gene ambiguous. The CDR3 consists of 13 residues. The V gene's germline CDR1 is SEHNR and CDR2 FQNEAQ (reference sequence). Trimming left V 5 bases short and J 4 bases short, with 11 bases between. The DNA of the CDR3 is TGTGCCAGCAGCCCAGCCTCGGGCTATGGCTACACCTTC. Translation: CASSPASGYGYTF. Together with reference TRBV7-9 and TRBJ1-2, the CDR3 gives the full variable domain: DTGVSQNPRHKITKRGQNVTFRCDPISEHNRLYWYRQTLGQGPEFLTYFQNEAQLEKSRLLSDRFSAERPKGSFSTLEIQRTEQGDSAMYLCASSPASGYGYTFGSGTRLTVV.

The chain combines TRBV4-3 with TRBJ2-7; TRBD1 agrees at 10 bases. Germline CDR1 reads LGHNA; CDR2 reads YSLEER. The CDR3 totals 15 residues. Trimming at V came to 1 base and at J to 2 bases, leaving 2 bases not matched to a gene. The DNA for the CDR3 is TGCGCCAGCAGCCAAGGACAGGGGGCAGCCTACGAGCAGTACTTC. Residues: CASSQGQGAAYEQYF.

V is TRBV14 and J is TRBJ2-5; D not resolved. The germline V gene has CDR1 SGHDN and CDR2 FVKESK. CDR3 length: 13 amino acids. Trimming left V 5 bases short and J 2 bases short, with 9 bases between. CDR3 sequence: CASSSGFQETQYF. As DNA, the CDR3 is TGTGCCAGCAGCTCAGGATTTCAAGAGACCCAGTACTTC.

In this sample, this clone turned up once. The chain employs TRBV15 and TRBJ2-7, with 7 nucleotides matching TRBD2. Germline V gene sequence: CDR1 LNHNV, CDR2 YYDKDF (reference sequence). The CDR3 extends over 16 amino acids. J gave up 2 bases and V 0 bases, and 7 bases lay outside the gene matches. The CDR3 DNA is TGTGCCACCAGCAGAGAGGGGCTAGCGGCCCCCTACGAGCAGTACTTC. Its protein is CATSREGLAAPYEQYF.

This chain connects TRBV6-5 to TRBJ2-3; no clear D gene. The CDR3 loop spans 14 amino acids. Looked up from germline, CDR1 is MNHEY and CDR2 is SVGAGI. The ends were cut back, 0 bases at V and 1 base at J, with 5 bases in the middle. CDR3 DNA sequence: TGTGCCAGCAGTTACTCTACTGGCACAGATACGCAGTATTTT. This sequence encodes CASSYSTGTDTQYF.

The rearrangement joins TRBV7-9 to TRBJ1-2; tentative D call: TRBD1 (6 bases). The V gene lost 1 base and the J gene lost 4 bases, with 10 bases spanning the gap. Germline V lookup: CDR1 SEHNR, CDR2 FQNEAQ (reference sequence). This CDR3 is built from 14 residues. The CDR3 sequence: CASSLGGAGYGYTF. CDR3 DNA sequence: TGTGCCAGCAGCTTAGGGGGGGCAGGCTATGGCTACACCTTC.

This clone was observed a few times. The chain employs TRBV15 and TRBJ2-3, with TRBD1 matching over 8 bases. The ends lost 0 bases at V and 4 bases at J; junction bases unmatched: 6. CDR1 and CDR2 from the germline V gene are LNHNV and YYDKDF (reference sequence). The CDR3 consists of 16 residues. CDR3 sequence (DNA): TGTGCCACCAGCAGAGATGGGGCAGGGGGCGCAGATACGCAGTATTTT. It yields the protein CATSRDGAGGADTQYF.

V and J are TRBV4-2 and TRBJ2-3, with 11 bases that match TRBD2. The germline V gene has CDR1 LGHNA and CDR2 YNFKEQ. Trimming removed 0 bases from V and 2 bases from J; junction bases left unmatched: 10. The CDR3 contains 19 residues. The CDR3, as DNA: TGTGCCAGCAGCCAAGATCTGGGGAGACTAGCGGGACTCACAGATACGCAGTATTTT. As protein: CASSQDLGRLAGLTDTQYF.

This chain uses TRBV28 with TRBJ2-7; D remains ambiguous. Trimming removed 2 bases from V and 2 bases from J, with 10 bases in between. The CDR3 loop spans 14 amino acids. Germline lookup yields CDR1 MDHEN and CDR2 SYDVKM. The CDR3 is CASSLRTAAYEQYF. Written as DNA, the CDR3 is TGTGCCAGCAGTTTAAGGACGGCGGCCTACGAGCAGTACTTC.

This chain joins TRBV5-1 and TRBJ2-2; 10 bases are shared with TRBD2. The germline CDR1 and CDR2 sequences are SGHRS and YFSETQ. V lost 6 bases, J lost 0 bases, and 2 bases stayed unmatched. CDR3 size: 15 residues. CDR3 amino acids: CASTSGGPNTGELFF. CDR3 DNA sequence: TGCGCCAGCACTAGCGGGGGTCCGAACACCGGGGAGCTGTTTTTT.

This clone was seen just once. The rearrangement uses TRBV7-6 and TRBJ1-4, with 10 bases lining up with TRBD1. CDR1 is SGHVS, CDR2 FNYEAQ, per germline. Trimming removed 3 bases from V and 6 bases from J; junction bases left unmatched: 4. This CDR3 is built from 15 residues. The CDR3 DNA follows: TGTGCCAGCAGCTTTGACGGGACAGGGGATGAAAAACTGTTTTTT. Its translation is CASSFDGTGDEKLFF.

This CDR3 is CASSQTLWAYEQYF. CDR3 bases: TGCGCCAGCAGCCAGACATTATGGGCCTACGAGCAGTACTTC. This rearrangement joins TRBV4-3 to TRBJ2-7; no reliable D call. The CDR3 length is 14 residues. With 3 bases removed from V and 2 bases from J, the gap between germline ends came to 11 bases. Germline V gene lookup returns CDR1 LGHNA and CDR2 YSLEER.

The rearrangement joins TRBV7-2 to TRBJ2-3; unclear D gene. Trimming left V 5 bases short and J 0 bases short, with 9 bases between. Germline V gene sequence: CDR1 SGHTA, CDR2 FQGNSA. CDR3 length: 14 amino acids. The CDR3 sequence: CASSPTYSTDTQYF. The CDR3 nucleotides read TGTGCCAGCAGCCCGACCTATAGCACAGATACGCAGTATTTT. The complete variable domain, with remaining parts taken from reference TRBV7-2 and TRBJ2-3, reads GAGVSQSPSNKVTEKGKDVELRCDPISGHTALYWYRQSLGQGLEFLIYFQGNSAPDKSGLPSDRFSAERTGGSVSTLTIQRTQQEDSAVYLCASSPTYSTDTQYFGPGTRLTVL.